The present TCR beta chain was sequenced within a study of response to subunit inactivated influenza vaccine. Each CDR3 protein is one row after TCRdb ran MiXCR on the RT-PCR reads. Of approximately 730,000 distinct CDR3 sequences in the sample, more than 11% were seen once. Only a few counts were recorded for this clonotype. As yet, its antigen is unknown. General study findings and limits: Each seasonal flu vaccination may recruit only limited new T cells, authors suggested.

J was trimmed by 6 bases and V by 5 bases; bases with no gene match: 5. The germline gives CDR1 MDHEN, CDR2 SYDVKM. CDR3 size: 14 residues. The specimen was PBMCs from blood, collected around 15 days before vaccination. This chain uses TRBV28 with TRBJ2-1, with 9 bases identical to TRBD2. The receptor was isolated from a man in his fifties who received an inactivated influenza vaccine. For the CDR3, the DNA is TGTGCCAGCAGTCCCCTAGCGGGGCTCAATGAGCAGTTCTTC. It is translated as CASSPLAGLNEQFF.